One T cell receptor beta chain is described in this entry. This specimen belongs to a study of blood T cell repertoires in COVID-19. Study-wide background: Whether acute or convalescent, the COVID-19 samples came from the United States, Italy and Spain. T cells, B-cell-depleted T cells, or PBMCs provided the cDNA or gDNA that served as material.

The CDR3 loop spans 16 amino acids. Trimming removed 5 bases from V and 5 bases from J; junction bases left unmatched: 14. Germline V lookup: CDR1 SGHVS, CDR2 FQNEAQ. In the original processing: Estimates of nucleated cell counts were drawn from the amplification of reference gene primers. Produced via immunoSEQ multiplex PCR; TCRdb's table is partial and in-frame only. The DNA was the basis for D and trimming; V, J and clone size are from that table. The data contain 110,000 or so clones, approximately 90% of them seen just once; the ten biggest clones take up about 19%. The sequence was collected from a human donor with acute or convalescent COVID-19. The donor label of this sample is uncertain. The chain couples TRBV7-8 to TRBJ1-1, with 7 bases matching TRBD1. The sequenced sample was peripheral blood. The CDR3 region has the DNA TGTGCCAGCAGCCGCTCGACTACGCAGGGGGTGACTGAAGCTTTCTTT. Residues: CASSRSTTQGVTEAFF.